These 24 T cell receptor beta chains originate from one sample sequenced in a study of T cell repertoires in cytomegalovirus infection (dated by TCRdb to between 2019 and 2020). The sequencing machine was an Illumina HiSeq 1500. TCRdb reworked the public reads: Q25 trimming with fastp, MiXCR clone assembly, productive beta chains retained. CDR3 protein sequences are deduplicated, and each keeps its most common genes and DNA. Across this sample there are about 530,000 distinct CDR3 sequences, with less than 30% seen only once. The ten biggest clones cover approximately 13% of the sample. Sequenced input: PBMCs. The receptors originated from a human donor in good health (CMV status not recorded). Some clones in this sample may be carry-over from other donors' samples.

This clonotype was seen many times. In DNA, the CDR3 is TGTGCCAGCAGCTCCCCGCCCAATACGACAGGGGGCTATATAGACACCATATATTTT. Amino acid sequence: CASSSPPNTTGGYIDTIYF. This chain links TRBV7-2 with TRBJ1-3, with 10 bases fitting TRBD1. Losses at the gene ends were 4 bases for V and 8 bases for J; bases not matched to a gene: 20. The germline V gene encodes CDR1 SGHTA and CDR2 FQGNSA. CDR3 length equals 19 residues.

This clonotype occurred many times. The chain is built from TRBV7-2 and TRBJ2-7; TRBD1 agrees at 7 bases. Germline CDR1 reads SGHTA; CDR2 reads FQGNSA. This CDR3 region has 13 residues. With V trimmed by 2 bases and J by 6 bases, 4 bases remained unmatched. For the CDR3, the DNA is TGTGCCAGCAGCTTAACCGACAGGGCCGAGCAGTACGTC. This codes for CASSLTDRAEQYV.

This clonotype was found a few times. This chain connects TRBV7-2 to TRBJ2-6; D may be TRBD2 (5 bases). Germline-derived CDR1 and CDR2 are SGHTA and FQGNSA. This CDR3 has 18 residues. Deletions cut 3 bases from V and 0 bases from J, with 15 bases between. DNA of the CDR3: TGTGCCAGCAGCTTCAGGCAGCCCCGGGGCTCTGGGGCCAACGTCCTGACTTTC. This codes for CASSFRQPRGSGANVLTF. Combining the CDR3 with reference TRBV7-2 and TRBJ2-6 gives the whole variable domain GAGVSQSPSNKVTEKGKDVELRCDPISGHTALYWYRQSLGQGLEFLIYFQGNSAPDKSGLPSDRFSAERTGGSVSTLTIQRTQQEDSAVYLCASSFRQPRGSGANVLTFGAGSRLTVL.

A few counts support this clonotype. V usage is TRBV19 and J usage is TRBJ2-3; D is possibly TRBD2 (5 bases). Looked up from germline, CDR1 is LNHDA and CDR2 is SQIVND (reference sequence). The V gene lost 3 bases and the J gene lost 4 bases, with 14 bases spanning the gap. The CDR3 is 15 residues long. CDR3 region: CASSILGERSDTQYF. The CDR3 bases are TGTGCCAGTAGTATCCTCGGGGAGAGATCAGATACGCAGTATTTT.

This clonotype was seen many times. The gene calls are TRBV7-3 and TRBJ2-3; 9 bases agree with TRBD2. Germline CDR1 and CDR2: SGHTA and FQGTGA. V lost 4 bases to trimming and J lost 2 bases; unmatched junction nucleotides: 4. The CDR3 has 15 amino acids. The CDR3 here is CASSSTSGYTDTQYF. The CDR3 DNA sequence: TGTGCCAGCAGCTCGACTAGCGGATACACAGATACGCAGTATTTT.

This clonotype was observed a handful of times. The chain has TRBV5-4 and TRBJ2-5; TRBD2 agrees at 8 bases. From germline, CDR1 is SGHNT and CDR2 YYREEE (reference sequence). V was clipped by 2 bases and J by 5 bases; unmatched bases: 8. The CDR3 extends over 15 amino acids. The chain's CDR3 is CASSLGSGSGETQYF. The CDR3 DNA reads TGTGCCAGCAGCTTAGGCAGCGGGAGCGGGGAGACCCAGTACTTC.

CDR3 sequence: CSARVGTVRGEQFF. The CDR3 DNA sequence: TGCAGTGCTAGAGTGGGGACAGTGCGCGGTGAGCAGTTCTTC. V usage is TRBV20-1 and J usage is TRBJ2-1, with 7 positions matching TRBD1. V was clipped by 1 base and J by 9 bases; unmatched bases: 9. CDR3 length equals 14 residues. Germline V lookup: CDR1 DFQATT, CDR2 SNEGSKA (reference sequence).

This clonotype was picked up one time. This chain joins TRBV19 and TRBJ1-2, with D unresolved. This CDR3 is built from 11 residues. CDR1 is LNHDA and CDR2 is SQIVND in the germline V gene (reference sequence). Between the trimmed V and J ends, which lost 9 bases and 8 bases, there was a span of 13 bases. In nucleotides, the CDR3 is TGTGCCAGCCGGTTCGGGGTAGGCTACACCTTC. Translating it yields CASRFGVGYTF.

The V gene is TRBV10-3, the J gene TRBJ1-1, with 8 bases lining up with TRBD1. With V trimmed by 5 bases and J by 4 bases, 6 bases remained unmatched. CDR3 length: 14 amino acids. CDR1 and CDR2 from the germline V gene are ENHRY and SYGVKD. CDR3 sequence: CAISPDRESTEAFF. The DNA for the CDR3 is TGTGCCATCAGTCCGGACAGGGAGAGCACTGAAGCTTTCTTT.

Worth noting for this clonotype: A much bigger clone sits one base away, suggesting this may be a read error. The chain has TRBV3-1 and TRBJ1-2; TRBD1 agrees at 7 bases. The CDR3 is made up of 13 amino acids. Trimming at V came to 3 bases and at J to 3 bases, leaving 1 base not matched to a gene. From germline, CDR1 is LGHDT and CDR2 YNNKEL (reference sequence). The CDR3 reads CASSHRGDYGYTF. CDR3 bases: TGTGCCAGCAGCCACAGGGGGGACTATGGCTACACCTTC.

The genes are TRBV7-9 and TRBJ1-1; TRBD1 aligns across 9 bases. With 6 bases clipped from V and 4 bases from J, the junction kept 3 bases outside the gene matches. CDR1 and CDR2 (germline): SEHNR, FQNEAQ (reference sequence). CDR3 length: 13 residues. CDR3 bases: TGTGCCAGCAGAGGACAGGGGAGCACTGAAGCTTTCTTT. As protein: CASRGQGSTEAFF.

The chain recombines TRBV12-5 with TRBJ2-1; TRBD1 is a possible D gene (6 bases). Germline-derived CDR1 and CDR2 are LGHNT and FRNRAP. The CDR3 length is 16 residues. Trimming left V 0 bases short and J 2 bases short, with 11 bases between. CDR3 residues: CASGLVTGPTYNEQFF. CDR3 bases: TGTGCTAGTGGTTTGGTAACAGGGCCGACCTACAATGAGCAGTTCTTC. Based on the CDR3 plus reference TRBV12-5 and TRBJ2-1, the full variable domain is DARVTQTPRHKVTEMGQEVTMRCQPILGHNTVFWYRQTMMQGLELLAYFRNRAPLDDSGMPKDRFSAEMPDATLATLKIQPSEPRDSAVYFCASGLVTGPTYNEQFFGPGTRLTVL.

This sequence joins TRBV28 and TRBJ1-1; tentative D call: TRBD1 (6 bases). Between the trimmed V and J ends, which lost 4 bases and 1 base, there was a span of 19 bases. This CDR3 is built from 17 residues. Germline V gene data show CDR1 as MDHEN and CDR2 as SYDVKM. Written as DNA, the CDR3 is TGTGCCAGCAGTTGCTATCCCTGGTGCAGGGGGAACACTGAAGCTTTCTTT. This encodes CASSCYPWCRGNTEAFF.

This clonotype has ten or more counts. CDR3 loop: CASSLTGSADTQYF. The CDR3 nucleotides read TGTGCCAGCAGCTTAACAGGGTCTGCAGATACGCAGTATTTT. The chain is built from TRBV7-2 and TRBJ2-3; tentatively, D is TRBD1 (6 bases). The germline CDR1 and CDR2 sequences are SGHTA and FQGNSA. The V end lost 2 bases, the J end lost 4 bases, and 10 bases lay between the germline ends. The CDR3 loop spans 14 amino acids. Drawing the rest from reference TRBV7-2 and TRBJ2-3, the complete variable domain is GAGVSQSPSNKVTEKGKDVELRCDPISGHTALYWYRQSLGQGLEFLIYFQGNSAPDKSGLPSDRFSAERTGGSVSTLTIQRTQQEDSAVYLCASSLTGSADTQYFGPGTRLTVL.

V is TRBV6-6 and J is TRBJ2-3; tentatively, D is TRBD1 (5 bases). From germline, CDR1 is MNHNY and CDR2 SVGAGI (reference sequence). The germline V and J ends were trimmed by 2 bases and 4 bases, with 10 bases remaining between them. The CDR3 runs to 14 residues. CDR3 coding DNA: TGTGCCAGCAGTTACGTAGGGGAAGCAGATACGCAGTATTTT. Amino acid sequence: CASSYVGEADTQYF.

The gene calls are TRBV6-1 and TRBJ2-3; 12 bases align to TRBD2. CDR3 length: 19 amino acids. The J segment lost 2 bases and the V segment lost 5 bases, leaving 14 bases of the junction unmatched. Germline V gene sequence: CDR1 MNHNS, CDR2 SASEGT. The CDR3 spells CASSSKSGTSGFITDTQYF. CDR3 in DNA: TGTGCCAGCAGTTCCAAGTCCGGGACTAGCGGGTTTATCACAGATACGCAGTATTTT.

The chain combines TRBV7-8 with TRBJ2-7; D might be TRBD1 or TRBD2, each matching 5 bases. This CDR3 contains 13 residues. Per germline, CDR1 SGHVS and CDR2 FQNEAQ. Trimming left V 4 bases short and J 3 bases short, with 10 bases between. CDR3 coding DNA: TGTGCCAGCAGCTGGGACCCTAACTACGAGCAGTACTTC. Residues: CASSWDPNYEQYF.

This chain connects TRBV28 to TRBJ2-5; no clear D gene. CDR3 length equals 18 residues. Deletions cut 3 bases from V and 2 bases from J, with 22 bases between. Germline lookup yields CDR1 MDHEN and CDR2 SYDVKM. In nucleotides, the CDR3 is TGTGCCAGCAGTTTCGGCCCCACCCGGTACTTGGTACAAGAGACCCAGTACTTC. It specifies CASSFGPTRYLVQETQYF.

The V call is TRBV12-3 or TRBV12-4, the J call TRBJ1-5, with no clear D. V dropped 5 bases and J dropped 0 bases, with 11 bases sitting between them. The CDR3 runs 15 residues. The CDR3: CASSLRRDSNQPQHF. CDR3 nucleotides: TGTGCCAGCAGTCTTCGGAGGGATAGCAATCAGCCCCAGCATTTT.

Remarks on this clonotype: A single base separates this from a much larger clone, so it may be a read error. Given the absence of the conserved phenylalanine or tryptophan at the CDR3 end, a read error is likely. The CDR3 region has the DNA TGCAGTGCTTCCTCCGGGACTAGCGGGAGTGTATCCCCAGATACGCAGTATTAT. Amino acid sequence: CSASSGTSGSVSPDTQYY. The chain joins TRBV20-1 to TRBJ2-3, with 14 bases that match TRBD2. This CDR3 is 18 amino acids long. CDR1 and CDR2 (germline): DFQATT, SNEGSKA (reference sequence). J was trimmed by 4 bases and V by 5 bases; bases with no gene match: 14.

In its sample, this clonotype was seen a few times. J is TRBJ1-3 and V is TRBV6-6; a weak D match, TRBD1 (5 bases). Trimming removed 0 bases from V and 4 bases from J, with 13 bases in between. This CDR3 has 16 amino acids. Looked up from germline, CDR1 is MNHNY and CDR2 is SVGAGI (reference sequence). The CDR3 is CASSYSTGLPGNTIYF. CDR3 DNA sequence: TGTGCCAGCAGTTACTCGACGGGACTCCCAGGAAACACCATATATTTT.

This clonotype was observed many times. This chain uses TRBV7-2 with TRBJ2-5, with unresolved D. Germline CDR1 and CDR2: SGHTA and FQGNSA. Trimming removed 4 bases at V and 8 bases at J, with 14 bases between. The CDR3 totals 13 residues. For the CDR3, the DNA is TGTGCCAGCAGCTCCGACCCCGCGAAAACCCAGTACTTC. It encodes CASSSDPAKTQYF.

This chain joins TRBV6-5 and TRBJ1-5; D not certain. Looked up from germline, CDR1 is MNHEY and CDR2 is SVGAGI. The CDR3 is 13 residues long. Trimming pared 6 bases from V and 5 bases from J, leaving 11 bases between. In DNA, the CDR3 is TGTGCCAGCAGCCCGATTGCCCATCAGCCCCAGCATTTT. As protein: CASSPIAHQPQHF.

This clonotype was detected only a few times. The chain is built from TRBV18 and TRBJ1-2; D unclear. This CDR3 has 15 residues. The germline V gene has CDR1 KGHSH and CDR2 LQKENI. V lost 2 bases and J lost 6, with 16 bases in between. This CDR3 reads CASSPETGGLDGYTF. DNA of the CDR3: TGTGCCAGCTCACCAGAGACGGGCGGGTTGGATGGCTACACCTTC. Combining the CDR3 with reference TRBV18 and TRBJ1-2 gives the whole variable domain NAGVMQNPRHLVRRRGQEARLRCSPMKGHSHVYWYRQLPEEGLKFMVYLQKENIIDESGMPKERFSAEFPKEGPSILRIQQVVRGDSAAYFCASSPETGGLDGYTFGSGTRLTVV.